The 11 T cell receptor beta chains below all came from one sample that was sequenced in a study of Ad26.COV2.S vaccination and SARS-CoV-2 variants. Clones were sequenced by immunoSEQ multiplex PCR, and TCRdb holds only the in-frame ones, with some missing. The sample includes some 640,000 clones, around 89% seen only once; the top ten take approximately 1.5%. Treatment defined: around 19 received Ad26.COV2.S at low or high dose, single or two shots; 5 received placebo; per-sample allocation not given. Sample collection was performed on day 63 after the first vaccine or placebo injection. The sample was peripheral blood, taken in a trial of Ad26.COV2.S vaccine versus placebo. These receptors were collected from a person between 18 and 59 years old who received the Ad26.COV2.S COVID-19 vaccine or a placebo.

This chain uses TRBV2 with TRBJ1-1; D gene uncertain. Deletions cut 8 bases from V and 0 bases from J, with 10 bases between. The V gene's germline CDR1 is SNHLY and CDR2 FYNNEI. The CDR3 has 13 residues. The CDR3 sequence: CASGNGMNTEAFF. CDR3 coding DNA: TGTGCCAGCGGGAACGGTATGAACACTGAAGCTTTCTTT.

The genes are TRBV7-9 and TRBJ1-2, with 7 bases that match TRBD1. Trimming at V came to 6 bases and at J to 8 bases, leaving 12 bases not matched to a gene. The CDR3 runs 14 residues. CDR1 and CDR2 (germline): SEHNR, FQNEAQ (reference sequence). The CDR3 sequence: CASRATGTAGGYTF. CDR3 nucleotides: TGTGCCAGCAGAGCTACCGGGACAGCAGGGGGCTACACCTTC.

This clone showed up just a few times. The chain combines TRBV7-2 with TRBJ2-1; no definite D call. In germline, CDR1 is SGHTA, CDR2 FQGNSA. The V end lost 1 base, the J end lost 2 bases, and 9 bases lay between the germline ends. The CDR3 is 15 residues long. CDR3 loop: CASSLVVKTYNEQFF. DNA for the CDR3: TGTGCCAGCAGCTTAGTCGTAAAGACCTACAATGAGCAGTTCTTC.

This sequence joins TRBV9 and TRBJ2-6; no definite D call. Trimming removed 0 bases at V and 2 bases at J, with 15 bases between. CDR1 is SGDLS and CDR2 is YYNGEE in the germline V gene. The CDR3 is 18 residues long. The CDR3 reads CASSVGLPHPPGANVLTF. The CDR3 nucleotides read TGTGCCAGCAGCGTAGGGCTACCCCATCCCCCTGGGGCCAACGTCCTGACTTTC.

V and J are TRBV21-1 and TRBJ1-1. TRBV21-1 is flagged as a pseudogene. The CDR3 spans 14 residues. CDR3 loop: CASSKVPARPEAFF. For the CDR3, the DNA is TGTGCCAGCAGCAAAGTACCAGCCCGCCCTGAAGCTTTCTTT.

To note about this clone: The sample holds other DNA sequences that translate to the same CDR3. The chain recombines TRBV10-1 with TRBJ2-1, with 12 bases aligning to TRBD2. The CDR3 is 15 amino acids. Germline assignment: CDR1 WNHNN and CDR2 SYGVQD (reference sequence). V dropped 4 bases and J dropped 6; count of bases not matched to a gene: 4. This CDR3 reads CASSASGRASNEQFF. In nucleotides, the CDR3 is TGCGCCAGCAGTGCTAGCGGGAGGGCCAGCAATGAGCAGTTCTTC.

The rearrangement uses TRBV12-3 or TRBV12-4 and TRBJ1-2, with 8 bases matching TRBD1. Losses at the gene ends were 7 bases for V and 6 bases for J; bases not matched to a gene: 4. The CDR3 sequence is 12 residues long. CDR3 region: CASTRDRNGYTF. CDR3 sequence (DNA): TGTGCCAGCACTAGGGACAGGAATGGCTACACCTTC.

The chain has TRBV27 and TRBJ1-5, with 7 bases fitting TRBD1. The length of the CDR3 is 14 residues. V lost 2 bases, J lost 7 bases, and 5 bases stayed unmatched. Looked up from germline, CDR1 is MNHEY and CDR2 is SMNVEV (reference sequence). The CDR3 sequence: CASSLRQGGQPQHF. Written as DNA, the CDR3 is TGTGCCAGCAGTTTACGGCAGGGGGGACAGCCCCAGCATTTT.

The V call is TRBV6-5, the J call TRBJ2-3; TRBD1 agrees at 7 bases. The CDR3 is made up of 15 amino acids. Germline CDR1 MNHEY, CDR2 SVGAGI. Losses at the gene ends were 3 bases for V and 0 bases for J; bases not matched to a gene: 3. CDR3 sequence: CASSYGTASTDTQYF. CDR3 in DNA: TGTGCCAGCAGTTATGGGACAGCTAGCACAGATACGCAGTATTTT.

The chain couples TRBV24-1 to TRBJ2-5, with D tentatively TRBD2 (5 bases). The germline V and J ends were trimmed by 4 bases and 5 bases, with 19 bases remaining between them. Looked up from germline, CDR1 is KGHDR and CDR2 is SFDVKD. CDR3 length equals 16 residues. The CDR3 protein is CATSDPSDEEVETQYF. CDR3 in DNA: TGTGCCACCAGTGACCCTTCGGACGAGGAGGTTGAGACCCAGTACTTC.

This sequence joins TRBV29-1 and TRBJ2-1; 10 nucleotides align to TRBD2. Germline CDR1 and CDR2: SQVTM and ANQGSEA. With 2 bases clipped from V and 6 bases from J, the junction kept 4 bases outside the gene matches. CDR3 length equals 14 residues. This CDR3 reads CSVELAGVRNEQFF. CDR3 DNA: TGCAGCGTTGAACTAGCGGGAGTTCGCAATGAGCAGTTCTTC.